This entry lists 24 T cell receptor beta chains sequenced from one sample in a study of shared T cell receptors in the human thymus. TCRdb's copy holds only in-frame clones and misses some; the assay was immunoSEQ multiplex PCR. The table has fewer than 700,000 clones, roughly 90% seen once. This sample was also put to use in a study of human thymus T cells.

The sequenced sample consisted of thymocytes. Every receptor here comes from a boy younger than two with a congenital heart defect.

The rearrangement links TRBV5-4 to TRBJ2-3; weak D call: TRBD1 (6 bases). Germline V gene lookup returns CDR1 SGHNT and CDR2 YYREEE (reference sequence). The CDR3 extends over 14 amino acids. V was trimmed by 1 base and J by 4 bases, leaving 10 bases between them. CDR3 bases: TGTGCCAGCAGCTTGTCGGACAGACCAGATACGCAGTATTTT. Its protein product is CASSLSDRPDTQYF. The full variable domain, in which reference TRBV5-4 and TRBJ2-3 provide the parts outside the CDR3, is ETGVTQSPTHLIKTRGQQVTLRCSSQSGHNTVSWYQQALGQGPQFIFQYYREEENGRGNFPPRFSGLQFPNYSSELNVNALELDDSALYLCASSLSDRPDTQYFGPGTRLTVL.

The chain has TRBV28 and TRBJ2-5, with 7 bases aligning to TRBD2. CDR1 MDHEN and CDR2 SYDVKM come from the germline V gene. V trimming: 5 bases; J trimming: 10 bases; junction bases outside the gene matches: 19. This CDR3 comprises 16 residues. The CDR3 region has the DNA TGTGCCAGCAGTCTCCATGGACCCCGGGACTACGGGCACCAGTACTTC. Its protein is CASSLHGPRDYGHQYF.

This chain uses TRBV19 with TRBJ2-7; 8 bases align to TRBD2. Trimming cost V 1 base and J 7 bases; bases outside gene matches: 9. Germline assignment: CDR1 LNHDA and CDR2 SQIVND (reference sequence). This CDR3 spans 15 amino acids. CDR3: CASSIATSGPREQYF. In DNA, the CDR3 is TGTGCCAGTAGTATAGCTACTAGCGGCCCCCGAGAGCAGTACTTC. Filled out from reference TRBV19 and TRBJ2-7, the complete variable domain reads DGGITQSPKYLFRKEGQNVTLSCEQNLNHDAMYWYRQDPGQGLRLIYYSQIVNDFQKGDIAEGYSVSREKKESFPLTVTSAQKNPTAFYLCASSIATSGPREQYFGPGTRLTVT.

The CDR3 nucleotides read TGTGCCAGCAGTTTACTTCGGCCCGCCGGGACACCCCAAGAGACCCAGTACTTC. It codes for CASSLLRPAGTPQETQYF. This chain links TRBV28 with TRBJ2-5; perhaps TRBD1 as D (6 bases). V dropped 2 bases and J dropped 1 base, with 20 bases sitting between them. CDR3 size: 18 residues. Germline values: CDR1 MDHEN, CDR2 SYDVKM.

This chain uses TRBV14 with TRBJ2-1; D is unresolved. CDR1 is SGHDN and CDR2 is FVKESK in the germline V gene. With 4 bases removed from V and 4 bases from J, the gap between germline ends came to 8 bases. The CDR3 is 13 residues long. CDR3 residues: CASSLRHYNEQFF. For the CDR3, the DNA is TGTGCCAGCAGCCTTCGACATTACAATGAGCAGTTCTTC.

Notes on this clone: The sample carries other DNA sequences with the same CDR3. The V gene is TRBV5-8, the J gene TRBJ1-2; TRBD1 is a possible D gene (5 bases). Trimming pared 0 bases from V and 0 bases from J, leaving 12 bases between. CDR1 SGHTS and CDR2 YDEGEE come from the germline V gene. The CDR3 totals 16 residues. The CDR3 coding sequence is TGTGCCAGCAGCTTGGAGGGCAGGGTAACTAACTATGGCTACACCTTC. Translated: CASSLEGRVTNYGYTF.

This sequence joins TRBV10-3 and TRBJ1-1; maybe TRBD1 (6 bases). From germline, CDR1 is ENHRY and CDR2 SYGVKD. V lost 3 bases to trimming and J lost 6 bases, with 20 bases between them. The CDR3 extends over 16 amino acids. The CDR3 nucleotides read TGTGCCATCAGTGACCCCCGGCGGGGGCTCAGCTCTGAAGCTTTCTTT. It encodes CAISDPRRGLSSEAFF.

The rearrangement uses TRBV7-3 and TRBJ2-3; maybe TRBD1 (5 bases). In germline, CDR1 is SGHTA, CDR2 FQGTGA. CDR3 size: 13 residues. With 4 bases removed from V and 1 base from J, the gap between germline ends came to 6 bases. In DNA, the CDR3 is TGTGCCAGCAGCTGGGGCGGCACAGATACGCAGTATTTT. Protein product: CASSWGGTDTQYF.

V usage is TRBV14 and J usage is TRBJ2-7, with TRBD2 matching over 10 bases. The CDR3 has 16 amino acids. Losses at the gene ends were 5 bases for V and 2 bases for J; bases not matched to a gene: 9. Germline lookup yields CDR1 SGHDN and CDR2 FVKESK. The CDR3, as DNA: TGTGCCAGCAGCTCCGAGCAAGCGGGAGGGCCCTACGAGCAGTACTTC. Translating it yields CASSSEQAGGPYEQYF.

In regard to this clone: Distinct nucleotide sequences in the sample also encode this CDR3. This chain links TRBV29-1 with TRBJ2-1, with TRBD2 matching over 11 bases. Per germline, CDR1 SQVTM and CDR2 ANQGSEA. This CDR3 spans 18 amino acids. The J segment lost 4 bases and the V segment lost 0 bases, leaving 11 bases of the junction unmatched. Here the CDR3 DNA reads TGCAGCGTTGAAGAATTAGGCACTAGCGGGAGAGTTTACAATGAGCAGTTCTTC. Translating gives CSVEELGTSGRVYNEQFF.

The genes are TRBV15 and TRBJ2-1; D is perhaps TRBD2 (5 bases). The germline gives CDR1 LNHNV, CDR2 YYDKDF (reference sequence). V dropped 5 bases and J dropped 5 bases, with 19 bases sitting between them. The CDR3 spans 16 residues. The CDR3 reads CATSSTGERAHNEQFF. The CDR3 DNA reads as TGTGCCACCAGCTCCACCGGGGAGCGCGCCCACAATGAGCAGTTCTTC.

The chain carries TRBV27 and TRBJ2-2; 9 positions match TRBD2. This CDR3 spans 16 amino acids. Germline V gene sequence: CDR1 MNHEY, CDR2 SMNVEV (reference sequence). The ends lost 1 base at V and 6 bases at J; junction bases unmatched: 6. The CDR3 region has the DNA TGTGCCAGCAGTTTATGTGGGCGGGAGGGCCCCGGGGAGCTGTTTTTT. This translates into CASSLCGREGPGELFF.

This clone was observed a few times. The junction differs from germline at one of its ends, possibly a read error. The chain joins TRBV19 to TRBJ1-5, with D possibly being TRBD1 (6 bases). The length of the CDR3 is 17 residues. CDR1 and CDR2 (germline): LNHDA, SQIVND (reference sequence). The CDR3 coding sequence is TGTGCCAGTAGTTTAGACGGTGGCAGGGGAAGAAATCAGCCCCAGCATTTT. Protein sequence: CASSLDGGRGRNQPQHF.

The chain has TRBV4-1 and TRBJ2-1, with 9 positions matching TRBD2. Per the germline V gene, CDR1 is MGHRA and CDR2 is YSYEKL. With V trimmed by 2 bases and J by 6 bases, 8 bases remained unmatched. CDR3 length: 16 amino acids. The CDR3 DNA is TGCGCCAGCAGCCAAATAGCGGGAGAATGGGGCAATGAGCAGTTCTTC. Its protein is CASSQIAGEWGNEQFF.

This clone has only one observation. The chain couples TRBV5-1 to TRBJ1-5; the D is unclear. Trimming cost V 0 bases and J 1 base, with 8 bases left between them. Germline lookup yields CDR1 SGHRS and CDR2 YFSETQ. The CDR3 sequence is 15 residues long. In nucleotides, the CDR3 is TGCGCCAGCAGCTTGGGGTCGGAGAGCAATCAGCCCCAGCATTTT. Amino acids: CASSLGSESNQPQHF.

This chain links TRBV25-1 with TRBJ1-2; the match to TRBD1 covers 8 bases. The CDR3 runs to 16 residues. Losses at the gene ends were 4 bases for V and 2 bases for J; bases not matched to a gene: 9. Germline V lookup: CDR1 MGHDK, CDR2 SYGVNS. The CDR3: CASSGGTGARNYGYTF. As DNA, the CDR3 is TGTGCCAGCAGTGGGGGGACAGGTGCAAGAAACTATGGCTACACCTTC.

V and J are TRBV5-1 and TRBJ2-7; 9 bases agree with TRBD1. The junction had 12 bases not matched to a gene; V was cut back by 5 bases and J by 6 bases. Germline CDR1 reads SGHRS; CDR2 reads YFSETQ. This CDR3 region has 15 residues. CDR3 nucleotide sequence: TGCGCCAGCAGTAGGAGGACAGGGGAGGAGGGCGAGCAGTACTTC. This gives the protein CASSRRTGEEGEQYF.

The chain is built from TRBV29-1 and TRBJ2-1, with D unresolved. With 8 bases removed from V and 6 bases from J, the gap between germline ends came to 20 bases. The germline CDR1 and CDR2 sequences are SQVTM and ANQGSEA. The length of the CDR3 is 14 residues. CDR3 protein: CSNTLKTGGNEQFF. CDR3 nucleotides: TGCAGCAATACGTTAAAGACCGGCGGCAATGAGCAGTTCTTC.

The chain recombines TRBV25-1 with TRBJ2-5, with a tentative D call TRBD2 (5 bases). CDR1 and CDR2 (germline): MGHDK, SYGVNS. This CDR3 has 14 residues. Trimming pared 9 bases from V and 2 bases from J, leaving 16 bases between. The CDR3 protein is CASTPRGKQETQYF. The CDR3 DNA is TGTGCCAGTACTCCAAGAGGGAAACAAGAGACCCAGTACTTC.

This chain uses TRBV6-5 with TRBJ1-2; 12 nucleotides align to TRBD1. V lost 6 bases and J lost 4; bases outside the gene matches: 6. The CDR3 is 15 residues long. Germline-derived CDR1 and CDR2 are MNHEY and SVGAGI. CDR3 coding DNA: TGTGCCAGCAGCCCTCGGGACAGGGGGCCCTATGGCTACACCTTC. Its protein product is CASSPRDRGPYGYTF.

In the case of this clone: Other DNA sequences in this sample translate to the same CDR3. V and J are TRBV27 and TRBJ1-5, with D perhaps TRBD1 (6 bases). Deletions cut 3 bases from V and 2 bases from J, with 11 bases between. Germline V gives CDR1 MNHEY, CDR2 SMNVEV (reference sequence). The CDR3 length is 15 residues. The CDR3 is CASSLSRGGNQPQHF. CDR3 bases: TGTGCCAGCAGTTTGTCCAGGGGTGGCAATCAGCCCCAGCATTTT.

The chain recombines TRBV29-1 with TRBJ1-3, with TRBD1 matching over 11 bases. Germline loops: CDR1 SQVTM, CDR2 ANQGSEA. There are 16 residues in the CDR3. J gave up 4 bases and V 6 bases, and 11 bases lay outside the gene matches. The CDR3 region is CSVDSGQGAGGNTIYF. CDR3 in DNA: TGCAGCGTCGACAGTGGACAGGGGGCAGGAGGAAACACCATATATTTT.

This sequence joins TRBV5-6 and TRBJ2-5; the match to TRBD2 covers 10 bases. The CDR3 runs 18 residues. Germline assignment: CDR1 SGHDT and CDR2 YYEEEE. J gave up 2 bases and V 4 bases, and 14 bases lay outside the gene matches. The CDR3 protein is CASSVGRVAGGIQETQYF. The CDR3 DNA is TGTGCCAGCAGCGTCGGCCGGGTAGCGGGAGGCATACAAGAGACCCAGTACTTC.

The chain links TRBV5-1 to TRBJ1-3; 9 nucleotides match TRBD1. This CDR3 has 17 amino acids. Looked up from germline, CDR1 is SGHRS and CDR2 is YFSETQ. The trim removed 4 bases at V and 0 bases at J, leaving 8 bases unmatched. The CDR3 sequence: CASSATGGRLSGNTIYF. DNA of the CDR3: TGCGCCAGCAGCGCTACAGGGGGCCGCCTCTCTGGAAACACCATATATTTT.